This T cell receptor (beta chain) was recorded in a study of PD-L1 blockade in urothelial cancer. Study details: Patients with male sex and bladder-origin urothelial cancer accounted for twenty-five of 29 enrolled.

The sample's time point: pretreatment peripheral blood. A total of 1 to 8 samples per patient were collected pretreatment and on-treatment. The repertoire was sequenced with immunoSEQ multiplex PCR; TCRdb's copy has only in-frame clones and lacks some. Here the sample spans 70,000 to 95,000 clones, 84% being singletons. Trimming removed 6 bases from V and 1 base from J; junction bases left unmatched: 7. This CDR3 has 15 residues. Germline V gene sequence: CDR1 SGDLS, CDR2 YYNGEE. The sequencing used PBMCs, collected around atezolizumab (anti-PD-L1) treatment. This sequence joins TRBV9 and TRBJ1-3, with 7 bases matching TRBD1. This clonotype originated in a man in his 60s with urothelial cancer. Here the CDR3 DNA reads TGTGCCAGCAATCGAGAGGGGGCGTCTGGAAACACCATATATTTT. Its translation is CASNREGASGNTIYF. The variable domain in full, with the rest retrieved from reference TRBV9 and TRBJ1-3, is DSGVTQTPKHLITATGQRVTLRCSPRSGDLSVYWYQQSLDQGLQFLIQYYNGEERAKGNILERFSAQQFPDLHSELNLSSLELGDSALYFCASNREGASGNTIYFGEGSWLTVV.